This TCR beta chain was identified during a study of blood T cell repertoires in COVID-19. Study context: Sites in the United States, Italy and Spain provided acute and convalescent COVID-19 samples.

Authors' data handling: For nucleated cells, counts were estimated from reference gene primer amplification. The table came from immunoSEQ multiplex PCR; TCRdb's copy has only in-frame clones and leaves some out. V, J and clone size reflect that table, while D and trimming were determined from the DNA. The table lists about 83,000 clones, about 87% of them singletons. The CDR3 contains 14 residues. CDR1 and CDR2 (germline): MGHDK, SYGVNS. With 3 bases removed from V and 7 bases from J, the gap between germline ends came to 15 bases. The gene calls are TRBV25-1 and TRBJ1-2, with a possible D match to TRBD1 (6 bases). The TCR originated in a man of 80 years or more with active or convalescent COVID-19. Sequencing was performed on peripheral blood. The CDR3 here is CASSEQGQWGGYTF. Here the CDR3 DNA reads TGTGCCAGCAGTGAGCAGGGGCAGTGGGGTGGCTACACCTTC.